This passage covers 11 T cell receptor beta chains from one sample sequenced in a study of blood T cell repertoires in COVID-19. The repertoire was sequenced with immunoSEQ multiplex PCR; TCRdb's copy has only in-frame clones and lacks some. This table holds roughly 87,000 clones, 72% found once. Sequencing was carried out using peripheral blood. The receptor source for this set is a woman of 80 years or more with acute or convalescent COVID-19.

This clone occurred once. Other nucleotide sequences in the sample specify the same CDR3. CDR3 loop: CASSPRAGAYEQYF. DNA for the CDR3: TGTGCCAGCAGTCCGCGAGCGGGGGCCTACGAGCAGTACTTC. The rearrangement links TRBV7-3 to TRBJ2-7, with TRBD2 identical over 8 bases. V trimming: 6 bases; J trimming: 2 bases; junction bases outside the gene matches: 6. Germline V CDR1 and CDR2: SGHTA, FQGTGA. This CDR3 is built from 14 residues.

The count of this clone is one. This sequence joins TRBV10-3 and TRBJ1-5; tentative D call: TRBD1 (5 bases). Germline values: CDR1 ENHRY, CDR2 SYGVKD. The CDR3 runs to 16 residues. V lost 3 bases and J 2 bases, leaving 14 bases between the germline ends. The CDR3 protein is CAISEAGYDGNQPQHF. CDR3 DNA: TGTGCCATCAGTGAAGCAGGGTATGATGGCAATCAGCCCCAGCATTTT.

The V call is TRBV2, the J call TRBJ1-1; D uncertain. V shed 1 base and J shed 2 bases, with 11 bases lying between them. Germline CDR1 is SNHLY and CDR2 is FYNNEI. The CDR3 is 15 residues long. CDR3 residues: CASSEGRGTNTEAFF. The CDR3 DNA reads TGTGCCAGCAGTGAAGGGCGGGGAACTAACACTGAAGCTTTCTTT.

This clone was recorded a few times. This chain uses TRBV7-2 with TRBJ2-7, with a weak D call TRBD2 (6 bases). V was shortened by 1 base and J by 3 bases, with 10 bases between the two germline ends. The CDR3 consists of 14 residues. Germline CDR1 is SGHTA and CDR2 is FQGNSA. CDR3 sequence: CASSLDGGNYEQYF. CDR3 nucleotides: TGTGCCAGCAGCTTAGATGGGGGGAACTACGAGCAGTACTTC.

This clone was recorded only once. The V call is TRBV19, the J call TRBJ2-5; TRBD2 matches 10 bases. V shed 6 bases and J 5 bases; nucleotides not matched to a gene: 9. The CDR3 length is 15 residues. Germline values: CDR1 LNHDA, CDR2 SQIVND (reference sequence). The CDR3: CASSISLAGQETQYF. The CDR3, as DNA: TGTGCCAGTAGCATCTCACTAGCGGGGCAGGAGACCCAGTACTTC.

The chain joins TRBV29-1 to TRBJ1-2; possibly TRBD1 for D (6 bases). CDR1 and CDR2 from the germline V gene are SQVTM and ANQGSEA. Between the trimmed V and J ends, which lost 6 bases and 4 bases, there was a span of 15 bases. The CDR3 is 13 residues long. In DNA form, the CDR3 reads TGCAGCGTGTCAGGGACAAGGAGCTATGGCTACACCTTC. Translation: CSVSGTRSYGYTF.

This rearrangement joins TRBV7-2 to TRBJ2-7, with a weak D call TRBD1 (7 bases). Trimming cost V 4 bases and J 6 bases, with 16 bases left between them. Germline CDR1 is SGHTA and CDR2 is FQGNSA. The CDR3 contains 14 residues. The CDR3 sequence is CASSSDRDSLEQYF. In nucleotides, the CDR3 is TGTGCCAGCAGCTCAGACAGGGACTCTCTCGAGCAGTACTTC.

This CDR3 reads CASRGAQGAADTQYF. CDR3 nucleotide sequence: TGTGCCAGCAGGGGAGCCCAGGGGGCCGCAGATACGCAGTATTTT. V gene TRBV27 combines with J gene TRBJ2-3; 8 bases are shared with TRBD1. Germline V CDR1 and CDR2: MNHEY, SMNVEV (reference sequence). The V segment lost 6 bases and the J segment 4 bases; nucleotides outside the gene matches: 9. The CDR3 runs 15 residues.

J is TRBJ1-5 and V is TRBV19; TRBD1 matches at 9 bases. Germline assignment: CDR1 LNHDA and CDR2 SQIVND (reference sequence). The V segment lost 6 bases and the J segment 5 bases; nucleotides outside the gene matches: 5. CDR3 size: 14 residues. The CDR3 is CASSGTGTDQPQHF. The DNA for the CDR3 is TGTGCCAGTAGCGGGACAGGGACGGATCAGCCCCAGCATTTT.

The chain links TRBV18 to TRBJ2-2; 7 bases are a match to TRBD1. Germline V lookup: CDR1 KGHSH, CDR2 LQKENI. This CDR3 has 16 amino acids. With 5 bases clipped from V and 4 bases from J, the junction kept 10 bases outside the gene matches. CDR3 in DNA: TGTGCCAGCTCAGCAACGAGGGGGCGGATCACCGGGGAGCTGTTTTTT. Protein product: CASSATRGRITGELFF.

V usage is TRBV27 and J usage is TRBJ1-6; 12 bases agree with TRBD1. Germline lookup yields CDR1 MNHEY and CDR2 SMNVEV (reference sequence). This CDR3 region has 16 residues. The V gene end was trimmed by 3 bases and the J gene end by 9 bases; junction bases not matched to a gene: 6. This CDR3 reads CASSFRPGQGASPLHF. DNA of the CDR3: TGTGCCAGCAGTTTCCGGCCGGGACAGGGGGCTTCACCCCTCCACTTT.